The text below deals with one T cell receptor (beta chain). Its antigen is undetermined. Mouse gene names apply. The read stops 1 residue short of the end of the CDR3; the missing end is completed from the germline J gene. Time point here: mouse harvest day 14 after allogeneic transplant. The graft held 10^6 splenic CD5+ T cells and 10^7 T-cell-depleted bone marrow cells. The data belong to a study of tissue T cells after allogeneic stem cell transplantation. This CDR3 spans 14 amino acids. Germline lookup yields CDR1 KGHTA and CDR2 FQNQQP. Assay: immunoSEQ multiplex PCR; the TCRdb copy retains only in-frame clones and omits some. Here the sample spans roughly 5,000 clones, about 48% being singletons. Study outcomes and limitations: The study did not identify alloreactive or antigen-specific tissue TCRs, and some clones might be persisting host cells. Within patients, tissue anatomy strongly shaped TCR repertoire composition. Motif-based clustering found tissue-specific repertoire signatures shared across patients, though few clones were shared.

The sequence came from a female BALB/c mouse given C57BL/6 T cells with graft-versus-host disease after an allogeneic hematopoietic cell transplant. This chain joins TRBV23 and TRBJ1-1. What was sequenced was gut tissue. CDR3 sequence: CSSSQSGQNTEVFF. Partial CDR3 DNA: TGCTCCAGCAGTCAATCGGGGCAAAACACAGAAGTCTTC.